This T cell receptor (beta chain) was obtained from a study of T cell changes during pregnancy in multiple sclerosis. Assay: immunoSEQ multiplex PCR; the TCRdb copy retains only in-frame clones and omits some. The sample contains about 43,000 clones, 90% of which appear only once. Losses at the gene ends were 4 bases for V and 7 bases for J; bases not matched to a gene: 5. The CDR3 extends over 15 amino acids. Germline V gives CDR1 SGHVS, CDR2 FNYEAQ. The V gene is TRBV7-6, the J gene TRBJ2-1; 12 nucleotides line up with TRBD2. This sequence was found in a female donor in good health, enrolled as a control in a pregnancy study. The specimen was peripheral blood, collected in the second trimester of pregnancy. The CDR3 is CASSSLAGGWNEQFF. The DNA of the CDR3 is TGTGCCAGCAGCTCTCTAGCGGGAGGGTGGAATGAGCAGTTCTTC.